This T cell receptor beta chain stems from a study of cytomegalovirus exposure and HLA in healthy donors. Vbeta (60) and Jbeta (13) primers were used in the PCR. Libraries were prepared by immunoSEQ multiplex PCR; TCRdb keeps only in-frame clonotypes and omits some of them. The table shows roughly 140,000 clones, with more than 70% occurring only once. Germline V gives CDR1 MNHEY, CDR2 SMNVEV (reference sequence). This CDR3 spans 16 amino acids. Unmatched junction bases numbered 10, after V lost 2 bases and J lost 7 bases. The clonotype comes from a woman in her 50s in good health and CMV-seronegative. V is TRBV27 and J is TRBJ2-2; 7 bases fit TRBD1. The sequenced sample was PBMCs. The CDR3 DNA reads TGTGCCAGCAGTTTAAGAGGACAGGTGGTGATCGGGGAGCTGTTTTTT. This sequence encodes CASSLRGQVVIGELFF.